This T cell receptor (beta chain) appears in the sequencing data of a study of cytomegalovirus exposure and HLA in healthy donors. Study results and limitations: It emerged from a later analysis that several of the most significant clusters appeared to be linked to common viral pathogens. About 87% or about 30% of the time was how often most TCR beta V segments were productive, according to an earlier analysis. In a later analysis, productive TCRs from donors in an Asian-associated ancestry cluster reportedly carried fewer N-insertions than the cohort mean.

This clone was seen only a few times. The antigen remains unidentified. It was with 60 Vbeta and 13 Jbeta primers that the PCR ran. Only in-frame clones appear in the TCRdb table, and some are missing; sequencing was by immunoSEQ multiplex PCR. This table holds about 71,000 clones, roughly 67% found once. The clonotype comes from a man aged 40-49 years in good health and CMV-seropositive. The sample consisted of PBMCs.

The CDR3 coding sequence is TGTGCCAGCAGCTCAGAAGGAGACAGCAACCTGAACACTGAAGCTTTCTTT. Its translation is CASSSEGDSNLNTEAFF. The rearrangement uses TRBV5-6 and TRBJ1-1, with D perhaps matching TRBD1 (5 bases). The CDR3 covers 17 residues. Looked up from germline, CDR1 is SGHDT and CDR2 is YYEEEE. Trimming removed 3 bases from V and 0 bases from J, with 18 bases in between. Looking up the rest from reference TRBV5-6 and TRBJ1-1 gives the full variable domain: DAGVTQSPTHLIKTRGQQVTLRCSPKSGHDTVSWYQQALGQGPQFIFQYYEEEERQRGNFPDRFSGHQFPNYSSELNVNALLLGDSALYLCASSSEGDSNLNTEAFFGQGTRLTVV.